The clone carrying this TCR beta chain was seen a few times. What it binds is unknown. The source of the sample is a study of CD8 T cells in Susac syndrome. General study findings and limits: The number of individuals included in the study's TCR sequencing and HLA analysis was acknowledged as relatively small.

Germline V gives CDR1 SGHRS, CDR2 YFSETQ. V dropped 1 base and J dropped 3; count of bases not matched to a gene: 3. The CDR3 extends over 15 amino acids. It was with random hexamers that 0.5 to 1 ug RNA was reverse transcribed. With immunoSEQ multiplex PCR, TCR beta CDR3 was amplified across 54 Vbeta and 13 Jbeta. One entry per CDR3 protein results from TCRdb running MiXCR on the immunoSEQ multiplex PCR reads. The sample shows 200,000 to 250,000 distinct CDR3 sequences, 90% to 95% of them seen only once. Sequencing was performed on CD4+ T cells from PBMCs. V gene TRBV5-1 combines with J gene TRBJ2-5, with 10 bases aligning to TRBD2. This receptor was identified in a human donor with multiple sclerosis. The CDR3, as DNA: TGCGCCAGCAGCTTGCAAGGACTAGCGGAAGAGACCCAGTACTTC. This codes for CASSLQGLAEETQYF.